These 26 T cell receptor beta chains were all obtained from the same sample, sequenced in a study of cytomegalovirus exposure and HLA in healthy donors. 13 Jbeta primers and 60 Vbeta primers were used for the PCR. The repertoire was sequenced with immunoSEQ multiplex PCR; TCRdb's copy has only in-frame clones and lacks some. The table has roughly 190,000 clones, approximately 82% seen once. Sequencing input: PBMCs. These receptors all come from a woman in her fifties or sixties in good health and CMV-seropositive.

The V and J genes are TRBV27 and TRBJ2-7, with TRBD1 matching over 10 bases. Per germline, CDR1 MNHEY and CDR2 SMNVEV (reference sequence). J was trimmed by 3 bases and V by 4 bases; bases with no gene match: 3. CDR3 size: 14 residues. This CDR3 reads CASSSRTGGYEQYF. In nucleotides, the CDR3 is TGTGCCAGCAGTTCAAGGACAGGGGGCTACGAGCAGTACTTC.

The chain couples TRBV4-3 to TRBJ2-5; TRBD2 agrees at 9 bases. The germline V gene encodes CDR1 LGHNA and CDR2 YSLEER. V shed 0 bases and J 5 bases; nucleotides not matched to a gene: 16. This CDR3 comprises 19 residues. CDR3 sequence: CASSQDLSSAGGNVETQYF. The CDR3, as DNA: TGCGCCAGCAGCCAAGATCTTTCGTCGGCGGGGGGGAATGTGGAGACCCAGTACTTC.

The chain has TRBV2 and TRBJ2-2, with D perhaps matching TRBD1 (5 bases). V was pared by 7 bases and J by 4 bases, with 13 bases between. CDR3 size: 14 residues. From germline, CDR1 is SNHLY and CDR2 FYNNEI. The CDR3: CASTGRVATGELFF. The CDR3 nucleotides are TGTGCCAGCACCGGCAGGGTGGCCACCGGGGAGCTGTTTTTT.

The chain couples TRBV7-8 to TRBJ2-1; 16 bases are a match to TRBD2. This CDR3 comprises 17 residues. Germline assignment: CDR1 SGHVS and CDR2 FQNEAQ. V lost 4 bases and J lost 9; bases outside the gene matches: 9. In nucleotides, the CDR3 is TGTGCCAGCAGCTCGGGACTAGCGGGGGGGACACCGGGTGAGCAGTTCTTC. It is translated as CASSSGLAGGTPGEQFF.

The CDR3 coding sequence is TGCGCCAGCAGCTTGGGACAGTCTGGGAACGAGCAGTACTTC. Translating it yields CASSLGQSGNEQYF. The chain joins TRBV5-1 to TRBJ2-7; perhaps TRBD1 as D (5 bases). Germline V gene lookup returns CDR1 SGHRS and CDR2 YFSETQ. This CDR3 contains 14 residues. The V end was cut by 0 bases, the J end by 5 bases, with 12 bases between.

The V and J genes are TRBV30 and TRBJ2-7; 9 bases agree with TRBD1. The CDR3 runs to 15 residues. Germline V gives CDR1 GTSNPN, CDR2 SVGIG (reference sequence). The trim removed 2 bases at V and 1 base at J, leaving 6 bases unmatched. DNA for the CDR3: TGTGCCTGGAGTCTAGGGGACAGGGAGTCCTACGAGCAGTACTTC. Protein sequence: CAWSLGDRESYEQYF.

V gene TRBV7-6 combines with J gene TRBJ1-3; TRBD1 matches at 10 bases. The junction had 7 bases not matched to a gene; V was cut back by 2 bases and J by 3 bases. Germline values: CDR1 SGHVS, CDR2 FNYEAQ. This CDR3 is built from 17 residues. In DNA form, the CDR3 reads TGTGCCAGCAGCTTAAGGACAGGGGGTCTAGGTGGAAACACCATATATTTT. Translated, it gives CASSLRTGGLGGNTIYF.

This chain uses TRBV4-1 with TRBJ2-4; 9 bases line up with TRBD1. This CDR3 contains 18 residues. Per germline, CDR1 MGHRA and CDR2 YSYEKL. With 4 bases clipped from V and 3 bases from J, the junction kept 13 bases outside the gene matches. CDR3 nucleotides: TGCGCCAGCAGCCGCCTCCCTGGGACAGGGAGGGACAAAAACATTCAGTACTTC. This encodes CASSRLPGTGRDKNIQYF.

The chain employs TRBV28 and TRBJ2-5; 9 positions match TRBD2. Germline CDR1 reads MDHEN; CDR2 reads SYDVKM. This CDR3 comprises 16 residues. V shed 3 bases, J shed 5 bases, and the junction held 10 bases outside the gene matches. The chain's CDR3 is CASSFRFGGGGETQYF. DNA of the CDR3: TGTGCCAGCAGTTTCAGGTTCGGCGGGGGGGGCGAGACCCAGTACTTC. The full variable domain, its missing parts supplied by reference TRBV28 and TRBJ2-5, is DVKVTQSSRYLVKRTGEKVFLECVQDMDHENMFWYRQDPGLGLRLIYFSYDVKMKEKGDIPEGYSVSREKKERFSLILESASTNQTSMYLCASSFRFGGGGETQYFGPGTRLLVL.

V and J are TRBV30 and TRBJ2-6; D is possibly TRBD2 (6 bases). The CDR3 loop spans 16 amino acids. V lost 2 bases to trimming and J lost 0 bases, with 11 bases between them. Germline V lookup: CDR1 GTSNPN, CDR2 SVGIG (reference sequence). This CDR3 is CAWSRGSISGANVLTF. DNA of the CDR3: TGTGCCTGGAGTCGGGGGTCGATCTCTGGGGCCAACGTCCTGACTTTC.

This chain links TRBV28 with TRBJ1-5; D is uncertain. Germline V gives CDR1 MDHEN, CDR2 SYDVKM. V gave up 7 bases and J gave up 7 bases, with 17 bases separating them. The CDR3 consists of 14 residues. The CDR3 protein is CASIESRPRQPQHF. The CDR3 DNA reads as TGTGCCAGCATCGAGTCGCGCCCCCGGCAGCCCCAGCATTTT.

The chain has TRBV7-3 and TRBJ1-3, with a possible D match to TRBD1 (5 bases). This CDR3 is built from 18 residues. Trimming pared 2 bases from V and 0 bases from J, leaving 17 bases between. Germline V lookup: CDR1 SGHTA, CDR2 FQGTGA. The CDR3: CASSLYTGFSASGNTIYF. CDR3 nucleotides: TGTGCCAGCAGCTTATATACAGGCTTCTCCGCCTCTGGAAACACCATATATTTT. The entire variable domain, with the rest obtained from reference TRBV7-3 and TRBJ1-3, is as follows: GAGVSQTPSNKVTEKGKYVELRCDPISGHTALYWYRQSLGQGPEFLIYFQGTGAADDSGLPNDRFFAVRPEGSVSTLKIQRTERGDSAVYLCASSLYTGFSASGNTIYFGEGSWLTVV.

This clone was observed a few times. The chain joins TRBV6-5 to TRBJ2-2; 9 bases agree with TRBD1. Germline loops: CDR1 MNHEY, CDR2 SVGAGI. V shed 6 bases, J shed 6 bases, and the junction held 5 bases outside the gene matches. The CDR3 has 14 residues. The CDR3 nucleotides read TGTGCCAGCAGCATTCGGGACAGGGCCGGGGAGCTGTTTTTT. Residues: CASSIRDRAGELFF.

This CDR3 is CSVKRGSNEKLFF. Here the CDR3 DNA reads TGCAGCGTTAAACGGGGAAGTAATGAAAAACTGTTTTTT. The chain combines TRBV29-1 with TRBJ1-4, with D unresolved. Germline V CDR1 and CDR2: SQVTM, ANQGSEA. V lost 5 bases and J lost 4, with 11 bases in between. This CDR3 is 13 amino acids long.

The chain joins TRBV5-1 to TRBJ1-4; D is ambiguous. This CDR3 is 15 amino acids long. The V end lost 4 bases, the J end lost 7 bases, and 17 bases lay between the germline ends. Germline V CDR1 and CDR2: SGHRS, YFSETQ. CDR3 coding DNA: TGCGCCAGCAGCCCCGATCGGCCAGCGGCTGAAAAACTGTTTTTT. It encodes CASSPDRPAAEKLFF.

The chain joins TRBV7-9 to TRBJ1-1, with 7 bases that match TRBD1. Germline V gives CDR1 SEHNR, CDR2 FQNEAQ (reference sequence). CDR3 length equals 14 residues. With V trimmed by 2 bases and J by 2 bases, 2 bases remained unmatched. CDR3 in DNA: TGTGCCAGCAGCTTACAGGGGGGAAACACTGAAGCTTTCTTT. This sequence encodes CASSLQGGNTEAFF.

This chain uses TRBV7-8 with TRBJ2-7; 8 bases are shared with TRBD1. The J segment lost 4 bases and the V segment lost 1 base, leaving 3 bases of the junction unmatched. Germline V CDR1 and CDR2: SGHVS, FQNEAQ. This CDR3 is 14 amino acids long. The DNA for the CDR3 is TGTGCCAGCAGCTTAGTGGACAGGGAATACGAGCAGTACTTC. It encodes CASSLVDREYEQYF.

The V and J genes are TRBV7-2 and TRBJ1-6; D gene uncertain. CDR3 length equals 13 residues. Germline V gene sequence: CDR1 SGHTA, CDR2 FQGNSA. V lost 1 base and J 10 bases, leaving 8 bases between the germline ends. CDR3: CASSLDGGSPLHF. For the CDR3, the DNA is TGTGCCAGCAGCTTAGACGGCGGCTCACCCCTCCACTTT.

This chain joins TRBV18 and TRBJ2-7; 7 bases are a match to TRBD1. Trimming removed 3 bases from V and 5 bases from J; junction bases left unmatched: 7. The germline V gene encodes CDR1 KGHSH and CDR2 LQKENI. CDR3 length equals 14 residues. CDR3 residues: CASSPNRGQNEQYF. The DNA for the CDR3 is TGTGCCAGCTCACCGAACAGGGGCCAGAACGAGCAGTACTTC.

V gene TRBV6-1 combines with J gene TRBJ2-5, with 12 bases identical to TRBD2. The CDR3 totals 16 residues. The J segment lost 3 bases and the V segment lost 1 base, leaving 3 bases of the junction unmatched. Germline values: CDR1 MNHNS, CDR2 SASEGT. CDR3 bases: TGTGCCAGCAGTGAAGACCTAGCGGGGGGGAAAGAGACCCAGTACTTC. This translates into CASSEDLAGGKETQYF.

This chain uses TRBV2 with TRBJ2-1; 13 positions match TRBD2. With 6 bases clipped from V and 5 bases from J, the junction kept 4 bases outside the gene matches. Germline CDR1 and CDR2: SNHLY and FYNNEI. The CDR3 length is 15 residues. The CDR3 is CASRQTSGGNNEQFF. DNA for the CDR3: TGTGCCAGCAGGCAGACTAGCGGGGGGAACAATGAGCAGTTCTTC.

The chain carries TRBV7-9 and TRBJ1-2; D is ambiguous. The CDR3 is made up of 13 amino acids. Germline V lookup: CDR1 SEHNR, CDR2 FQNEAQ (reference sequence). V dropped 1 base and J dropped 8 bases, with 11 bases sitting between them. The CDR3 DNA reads TGTGCCAGCAGCTTAGAATTCGGGGAGGGCTACACCTTC. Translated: CASSLEFGEGYTF. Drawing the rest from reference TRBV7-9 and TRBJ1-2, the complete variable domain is DTGVSQNPRHKITKRGQNVTFRCDPISEHNRLYWYRQTLGQGPEFLTYFQNEAQLEKSRLLSDRFSAERPKGSFSTLEIQRTEQGDSAMYLCASSLEFGEGYTFGSGTRLTVV.

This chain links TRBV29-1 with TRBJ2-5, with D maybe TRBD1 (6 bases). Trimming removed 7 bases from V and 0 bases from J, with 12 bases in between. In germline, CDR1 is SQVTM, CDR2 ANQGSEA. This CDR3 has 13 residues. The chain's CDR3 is CSDQGSDQETQYF. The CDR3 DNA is TGCAGCGACCAGGGGTCTGACCAAGAGACCCAGTACTTC.

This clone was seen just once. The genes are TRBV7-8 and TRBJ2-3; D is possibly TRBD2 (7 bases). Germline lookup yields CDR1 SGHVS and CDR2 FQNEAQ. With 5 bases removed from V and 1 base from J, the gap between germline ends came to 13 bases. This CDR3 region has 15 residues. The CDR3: CASSLWGGRTDTQYF. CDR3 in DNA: TGTGCCAGCAGCCTTTGGGGGGGGCGCACAGATACGCAGTATTTT.

CDR3 amino acids: CASSRRGSDYGYTF. CDR3 coding DNA: TGTGCCAGTAGCCGGCGGGGATCGGACTATGGCTACACCTTC. This chain connects TRBV19 to TRBJ1-2; D is uncertain. V dropped 6 bases and J dropped 3 bases, with 14 bases sitting between them. The CDR3 covers 14 residues. Germline lookup yields CDR1 LNHDA and CDR2 SQIVND (reference sequence).

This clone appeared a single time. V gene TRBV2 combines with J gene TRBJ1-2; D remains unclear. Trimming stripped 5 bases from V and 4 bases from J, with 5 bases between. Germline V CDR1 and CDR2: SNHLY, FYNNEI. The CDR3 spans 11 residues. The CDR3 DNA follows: TGTGCCAGCAGTCGGGGCTATGGCTACACCTTC. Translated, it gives CASSRGYGYTF.